Listed here is a single T cell receptor beta chain. What it recognizes is unknown. This table comes from immunoSEQ multiplex PCR, and its TCRdb copy is limited to in-frame clones, with some not included. The sample comprises around 33,000 clones, almost 85% of which are singletons, and more than 1.3% rests with the top ten. This entry belongs to a study of vaccination effects on CD4 cells after COVID-19. On the study more broadly: After the second dose, samples were taken at median day 72.

The CDR3 is 12 residues long. V was clipped by 4 bases and J by 2 bases, with 3 bases between them. CDR1 SQVTM and CDR2 ANQGSEA come from the germline V gene. Regarding the study as a whole: Whether induced by infection or by vaccine, clones showed marked clonal contraction late after vaccination. Healthy vaccinees' vaccine-induced clones included only 1 of 255 that recognized common cold coronaviruses.

Antigen-specific CD4+ T cells were expanded with viral peptide pools in the ViraFEST assay before sequencing. Once cultured for under 11 days, the cells underwent separation to obtain CD4+ T cells. The vaccine given was either BNT162b2 or mRNA-1273, in two doses. Half-medium changes using IL-2 medium occurred on days 3 and 7. The chain couples TRBV29-1 to TRBJ2-6; D remains ambiguous. This sequence was found in a human donor who received a COVID-19 vaccine. Some clones in this sample may be carry-over from other donors' samples. The sequencing used CD4+ T cells from PBMCs cultured with HCoV-NL63 spike peptides, collected after COVID-19 vaccination. The CDR3 DNA is TGCAGCGTTGGGGCTGGGGCCAACGTCCTGACTTTC. It specifies CSVGAGANVLTF.